The entry below gives a single TCR beta chain sequence along with its context. Its cognate antigen is unknown. CD45RO-negative, CCR7-selected cells formed the naive CD8 fraction, which excluded terminally differentiated effector memory CD45RA+ cells. The data were obtained in a study of shared clonotypes between healthy human individuals. This CDR3 comprises 15 residues. The germline V gene encodes CDR1 SGHRS and CDR2 YFSETQ. V lost 7 bases, J lost 6 bases, and 15 bases stayed unmatched. The authors distributed each subset's genomic DNA evenly over several immunoSEQ plates. Method: immunoSEQ multiplex PCR; TCRdb's copy keeps in-frame clones and lacks some. The sample holds about 2.2 million clones, 85% to 95% seen once. Overall study findings and caveats: What naive subsets generally showed was a larger estimated richness than memory subsets showed. It was only blood that was sampled, and tissue repertoires likely differ. Clonotypes that were shared across four donors made up about 4.5% of naive CD4 clonotypes.

The TCR was taken from a man between 18 and 35 years old in good health. Some clones in this sample may be carry-over from other donors' samples. The chain recombines TRBV5-1 with TRBJ2-7; the match to TRBD1 covers 8 bases. The sequenced sample was naive CD8+ T cells from PBMCs. The DNA for the CDR3 is TGCGCCAGCTCCTCAGACAGGGGAATTTACGTCGAGCAGTACTTC. Its protein is CASSSDRGIYVEQYF.